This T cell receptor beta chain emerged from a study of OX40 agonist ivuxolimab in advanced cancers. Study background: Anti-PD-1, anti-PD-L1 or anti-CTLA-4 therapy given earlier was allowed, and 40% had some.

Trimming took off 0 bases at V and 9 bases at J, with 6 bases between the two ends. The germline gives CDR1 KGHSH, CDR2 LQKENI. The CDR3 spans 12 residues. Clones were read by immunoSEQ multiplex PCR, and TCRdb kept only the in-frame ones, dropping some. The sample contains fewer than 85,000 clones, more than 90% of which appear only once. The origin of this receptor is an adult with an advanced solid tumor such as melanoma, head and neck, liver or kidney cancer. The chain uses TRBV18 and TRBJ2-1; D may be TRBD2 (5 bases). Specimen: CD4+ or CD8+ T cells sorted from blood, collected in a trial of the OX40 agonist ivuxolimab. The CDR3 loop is CASSPPGSEQFF. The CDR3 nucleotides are TGTGCCAGCTCACCACCTGGGAGTGAGCAGTTCTTC.